One T cell receptor (beta chain) is described in this entry. The assay was immunoSEQ multiplex PCR, and TCRdb's table has in-frame clones only and misses some. The table shows approximately 80,000 clones, with over 75% occurring only once. The data are from a study of technical replicates of blood from a few donors. This CDR3 is built from 15 residues. The ends were cut back, 2 bases at V and 0 bases at J, with 13 bases in the middle. Germline-derived CDR1 and CDR2 are SQVTM and ANQGSEA. Sequenced input: T cells isolated from PBMCs. This clonotype was sampled from a human donor in good health. The J gene is TRBJ2-5, the V gene TRBV29-1, with a weak D call TRBD2 (5 bases). This CDR3 reads CSVERRGPDQETQYF. CDR3 sequence (DNA): TGCAGCGTTGAAAGACGAGGGCCTGACCAAGAGACCCAGTACTTC.